A selection of T cell receptor beta chains follows, all from one sample in a study of cytomegalovirus exposure and HLA in healthy donors. Libraries were prepared by immunoSEQ multiplex PCR; TCRdb keeps only in-frame clonotypes and omits some of them. The table has about 160,000 clones, 75% seen once. The sequencing sample was made of PBMCs. The receptors were sampled from a woman aged 45 to 65 in good health and CMV-seropositive. The CDR3 runs from the conserved cysteine through the conserved F or W. The D gene is left open where the match is weak. The size field is filled for only some rows; it gives once, few, many or a size class.

d_gene	v_gene	j_gene	abundance	len	CDR3nt	CDR3aa
NA	TRBV2	TRBJ1-2	NA	15	TGTGCCAGCAGTGATAGGCATCAGGGGACCTATGGCTACACCTTC	CASSDRHQGTYGYTF
NA	TRBV5-1	TRBJ1-1	few	15	TGCGCCAGCAGCTTGGCTTTGGGACACTCCACTGAAGCTTTCTTT	CASSLALGHSTEAFF
NA	TRBV19	TRBJ1-1	NA	12	TGTGCCAGTACCTCCTCTCACACTGAAGCTTTCTTT	CASTSSHTEAFF
NA	TRBV5-1	TRBJ2-7	NA	16	TGCGCCAGCAGCCCGAGCATGGCACCTGAGGCCTACGAGCAGTACTTC	CASSPSMAPEAYEQYF
TRBD1	TRBV4-1	TRBJ1-3	once	16	TGCGCCAGCAGCCGAGGACAGGACCCCTCTGGAAACACCATATATTTT	CASSRGQDPSGNTIYF
TRBD2	TRBV5-1	TRBJ2-5	NA	16	TGCGCCAGCAGCTTGGCCTCGCTAGCGGGGGTAGAGACCCAGTACTTC	CASSLASLAGVETQYF
TRBD1	TRBV6-5	TRBJ1-2	NA	13	TGTGCCAGCAGTCGACAGGGGCGGGATGGCTACACCTTC	CASSRQGRDGYTF
NA	TRBV6-5	TRBJ1-2	NA	11	TGTGCCAGCAGCTCCGGGAGAAGCTACACCTTC	CASSSGRSYTF
TRBD1	TRBV5-1	TRBJ2-2	NA	16	TGCGCCAGCAGCCCACAGGGGTCGATGAACACCGGGGAGCTGTTTTTT	CASSPQGSMNTGELFF
TRBD1	TRBV30	TRBJ1-1	NA	17	TGTGCCTGGGACCGCGGACAGGGGGGCTCTTTGAACACTGAAGCTTTCTTT	CAWDRGQGGSLNTEAFF
NA	TRBV6-1	TRBJ2-1	NA	14	TGTGCCACCGCCCGTGACCAGTCCGGCGGGGAGCAGTTCTTC	CATARDQSGGEQFF
NA	TRBV5-4	TRBJ2-3	NA	14	TGTGCCAGCAGCTTGATGGCTGGCACAGATACGCAGTATTTT	CASSLMAGTDTQYF
NA	TRBV14	TRBJ1-1	NA	12	TGTGCCAGCAGCCAAGGACAGCCGAAAGCTTTCTTT	CASSQGQPKAFF
TRBD1	TRBV19	TRBJ1-1	NA	14	TGTGCCAGCCGGACAGGAGGGATGAACACTGAAGCTTTCTTT	CASRTGGMNTEAFF
TRBD1	TRBV5-1	TRBJ2-2	NA	15	TGCGCCAGCAGCTGGGGACAGGTGAACACCGGGGAGCTGTTTTTT	CASSWGQVNTGELFF
TRBD2	TRBV11-1	TRBJ2-7	NA	15	TGTGCCAGCAGTTGGACTAGCGGGGGGCTCGACGAGCAGTACTTC	CASSWTSGGLDEQYF
TRBD2	TRBV6-1	TRBJ2-7	NA	15	TGTGCCAGCAGTGAAGTGGGACTAGCGCACTACGAGCAGTACTTC	CASSEVGLAHYEQYF
NA	TRBV6-5	TRBJ1-1	few	14	TGTGCCACCCAACTGGAGGGAATCTCTACTGAAGCTTTCTTT	CATQLEGISTEAFF
TRBD1	TRBV5-4	TRBJ1-1	NA	15	TGTGCCAGCAGCTTACCGGGACAGAGGAACACTGAAGCTTTCTTT	CASSLPGQRNTEAFF
NA	TRBV9	TRBJ2-5	NA	15	TGTGCCAGCAGCCCAGACCCCCTACCCGGGGGGACCCAGTACTTC	CASSPDPLPGGTQYF
NA	TRBV5-1	TRBJ1-3	NA	14	TGCGCCAGCAGCTCCGGGGATCCTGGAAACACCATATATTTT	CASSSGDPGNTIYF
TRBD1	TRBV4-1	TRBJ1-2	NA	15	TGCGCCAGCAGCGACCGGGACAGGGGAAACTATGGCTACACCTTC	CASSDRDRGNYGYTF
TRBD1	TRBV29-1	TRBJ1-4	NA	11	TGCAGCGTTGAAGTAACAGGGGAACTGTTTTTT	CSVEVTGELFF
NA	TRBV4-1	TRBJ2-7	NA	11	TGCGCCAGCAGCCAAGGGCGGGAGCAGTACTTC	CASSQGREQYF
NA	TRBV7-6	TRBJ2-7	NA	14	TGTGCCAGCAGCCCCCCAGGGGTCCCCTACGAGCAGTACTTC	CASSPPGVPYEQYF
NA	TRBV4-1	TRBJ1-3	once	15	TGCGCCAGCAGCCAAGCCGACTACTCTGGAAACACCATATATTTT	CASSQADYSGNTIYF
TRBD1	TRBV11-3	TRBJ2-1	few	13	TGTGCCAGCAGCTTTCTACAGGGGGGTGAGCAGTTCTTC	CASSFLQGGEQFF
TRBD1	TRBV19	TRBJ1-1	NA	15	TGTGCCAGTCGGGACAGGGGGGGTTGGAACACTGAAGCTTTCTTT	CASRDRGGWNTEAFF
TRBD1	TRBV7-9	TRBJ1-5	once	16	TGTGCCAGCAGCCACGGGACAGGGTATAGCAATCAGCCCCAGCATTTT	CASSHGTGYSNQPQHF
NA	TRBV21-1	TRBJ2-1	once	18	TGTGCCAGCAGCAACCGGACTAGCGGGGACTACTCCTACAATGAGCAGTTCTTC	CASSNRTSGDYSYNEQFF
TRBD2	TRBV5-1	TRBJ2-7	once	15	TGCGCCAGCAGCTTCACTAGCGGGGGAGTCTACGAGCAGTACTTC	CASSFTSGGVYEQYF